This T cell receptor (beta chain) comes out of a study of shared clonotypes between healthy human individuals. For the study at large: Samples came from two female and a few male donors aged 18 to 49.

The germline V gene has CDR1 MNHEY and CDR2 SVGAGI. CDR3 length: 14 residues. The ends were cut back, 0 bases at V and 1 base at J, with 6 bases in the middle. Points on this clone: What it binds is unknown. Other DNA sequences of this sample code for an identical CDR3.

Terminally differentiated effector memory CD45RA+ cells were excluded by CCR7 positive selection of CD45RO-negative cells. Measured with immunoSEQ multiplex PCR; TCRdb has only the in-frame clones, and not every one. The sample shows around 1.9 million clones, 85% to 95% of them seen only once. Study results and caveats: Relative to clonotypes present in all four donors, those not shared had lower generation probabilities. Sampling was confined to blood; repertoires within tissues likely differ.

The chain recombines TRBV6-5 with TRBJ2-5; D may be TRBD1 or TRBD2 (5 bases each). The sequencing sample was made of naive CD8+ T cells from PBMCs. This sequence originates from a man between 18 and 35 years old in good health. Some clones in this sample may be carry-over from other donors' samples. DNA for the CDR3: TGTGCCAGCAGTTACTCGGGACCCCAAGAGACCCAGTACTTC. It is translated as CASSYSGPQETQYF.